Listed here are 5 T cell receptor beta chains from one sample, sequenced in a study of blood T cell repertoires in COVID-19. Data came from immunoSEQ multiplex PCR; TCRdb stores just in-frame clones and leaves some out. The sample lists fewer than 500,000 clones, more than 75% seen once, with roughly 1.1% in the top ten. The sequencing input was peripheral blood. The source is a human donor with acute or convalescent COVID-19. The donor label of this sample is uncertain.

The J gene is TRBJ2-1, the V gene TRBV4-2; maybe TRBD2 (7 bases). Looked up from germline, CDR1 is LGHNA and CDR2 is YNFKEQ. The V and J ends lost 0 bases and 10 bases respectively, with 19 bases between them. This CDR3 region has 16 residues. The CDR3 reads CASSQEEGGPPSEQFF. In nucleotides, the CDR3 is TGTGCCAGCAGCCAAGAAGAGGGGGGGCCCCCCTCGGAGCAGTTCTTC.

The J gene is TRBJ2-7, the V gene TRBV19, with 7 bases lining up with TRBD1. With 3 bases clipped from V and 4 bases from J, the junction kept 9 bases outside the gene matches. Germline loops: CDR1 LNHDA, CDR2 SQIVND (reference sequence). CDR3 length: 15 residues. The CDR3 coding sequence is TGTGCCAGTAGTATTAGGGACAGACAGCAATACGAGCAGTACTTC. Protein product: CASSIRDRQQYEQYF.

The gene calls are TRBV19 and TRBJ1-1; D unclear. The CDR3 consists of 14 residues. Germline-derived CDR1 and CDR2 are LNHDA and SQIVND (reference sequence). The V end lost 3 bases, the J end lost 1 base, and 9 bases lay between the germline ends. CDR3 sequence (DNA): TGTGCCAGTAGTATTGCGGAGAGGAACACTGAAGCTTTCTTT. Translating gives CASSIAERNTEAFF.

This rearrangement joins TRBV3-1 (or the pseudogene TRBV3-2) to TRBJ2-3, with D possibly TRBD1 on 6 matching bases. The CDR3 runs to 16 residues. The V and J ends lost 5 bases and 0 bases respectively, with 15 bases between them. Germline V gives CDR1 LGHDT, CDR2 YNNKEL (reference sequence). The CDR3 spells CASSSRDKTSTDTQYF. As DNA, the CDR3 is TGTGCCAGCAGCTCTCGGGACAAAACTAGCACAGATACGCAGTATTTT.

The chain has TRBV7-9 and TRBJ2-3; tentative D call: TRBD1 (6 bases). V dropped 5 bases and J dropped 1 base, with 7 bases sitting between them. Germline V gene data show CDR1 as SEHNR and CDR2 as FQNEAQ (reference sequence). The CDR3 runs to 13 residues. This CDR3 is CASSPGGTDTQYF. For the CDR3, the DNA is TGTGCCAGCAGCCCAGGGGGCACAGATACGCAGTATTTT.